This T cell receptor (beta chain) was documented in a study of cytomegalovirus exposure and HLA in healthy donors. Amplification used 60 Vbeta primers and 13 Jbeta primers. Only in-frame clones appear in the TCRdb table, and some are missing; sequencing was by immunoSEQ multiplex PCR. The sample has about 90,000 clones; over 55% are singletons. Trimming took 4 bases from V and 10 from J; bases not matched to a gene: 9. CDR1 is SGHDN and CDR2 is FVKESK in the germline V gene. The CDR3 runs to 15 residues. Sequenced sample: PBMCs. The V gene is TRBV14, the J gene TRBJ1-6; 8 nucleotides match TRBD1. This receptor was taken from a woman aged 50 to 65 in good health and CMV-seropositive. The CDR3: CASSPRTGIGSPLHF. The CDR3 nucleotides are TGTGCCAGCAGCCCCCGGACAGGGATTGGCTCACCCCTCCACTTT.